The 4 T cell receptor beta chains below come from one sample, sequenced in a study of T-cell reconstitution after alpha-beta-depleted transplantation in children. Unique molecular identifiers were incorporated during preparation of the TCRbeta library. TCRdb re-called the PCR reads with MiXCR, one entry per CDR3 protein. The sample has some 350,000 distinct CDR3 sequences, roughly 17% seen once. Sequencing was performed on PBMCs, mostly from graft donor cells, taken 360 days after TCRalphabeta/CD19-depleted stem cell transplant. The origin of the receptors is a male patient between 2 and 10 years old who had a stem cell transplant for acute lymphoblastic leukemia, so the T cells may come from the graft donor.

The V gene is TRBV6-1, the J gene TRBJ1-1; a weak D match, TRBD1 (5 bases). This CDR3 region has 14 residues. Deletions cut 6 bases from V and 5 bases from J, with 16 bases between. Germline CDR1 and CDR2: MNHNS and SASEGT. The CDR3 here is CASSWRGGRTEAFF. For the CDR3, the DNA is TGTGCCAGCAGCTGGAGGGGCGGTCGAACTGAAGCTTTCTTT.

At least ten counts were recorded for this clonotype. The chain carries TRBV12-3 or TRBV12-4 and TRBJ1-1; D is perhaps TRBD1 (5 bases). V was pared by 3 bases and J by 8 bases, with 19 bases between. CDR3 length: 15 residues. In nucleotides, the CDR3 is TGTGCCAGCAGTTTCCCGTATGGGACCGGGACGGAAGCTTTCTTT. Translation: CASSFPYGTGTEAFF.

This clonotype was observed at least ten times. The genes are TRBV29-1 and TRBJ2-3, with D possibly matching TRBD2 (5 bases). Trimming shortened V by 7 bases and J by 3 bases, and 14 bases separated the two germline ends. CDR3 length: 13 amino acids. The germline CDR1 and CDR2 sequences are SQVTM and ANQGSEA. This CDR3 reads CSGTFTMTDTQYF. CDR3 bases: TGCAGCGGGACTTTTACTATGACAGATACGCAGTATTTT.

The rearrangement joins TRBV19 to TRBJ2-1; no clear D. The CDR3 covers 17 residues. V lost 2 bases to trimming and J lost 3 bases, with 17 bases between them. Germline V lookup: CDR1 LNHDA, CDR2 SQIVND (reference sequence). CDR3 sequence reads: CASSISAVALVYNEQFF. DNA for the CDR3: TGTGCCAGTAGTATATCAGCAGTAGCCTTGGTCTACAATGAGCAGTTCTTC.